This TCR beta chain was captured in a study of Ad26.COV2.S vaccination and SARS-CoV-2 variants. Whole-study context: A COV1001 Ad26.COV2.S trial-arm participant provided the sample. The vaccine Ad26.COV2.S was put into the muscle once, or twice with 56 days between.

Findings of the study overall: Recipients of either vaccine or placebo displayed similar breadth of non-spike TCRs.

On this clone: Antigen: not known.

Treatment: over 15 received Ad26.COV2.S at low or high dose, single or two shots; roughly five received placebo; per-sample allocation not given. Repertoires come from day 63 after the first vaccine or placebo injection. This adult donor, from Boston, was 18-55 years old. Using immunoSEQ multiplex PCR, the repertoire was profiled, and TCRdb retains in-frame clones only, with some absent. The sample has about 680,000 clones; 89% are singletons. V was shortened by 1 base and J by 6 bases, with 17 bases between the two germline ends. The germline CDR1 and CDR2 sequences are WSHSY and SAAADI. The CDR3 runs 16 residues.

This TCR was recovered from a person between 18 and 65 years old who received the Ad26.COV2.S COVID-19 vaccine or a placebo. V is TRBV10-2 and J is TRBJ2-3; tentatively, D is TRBD1 or TRBD2 (6 bases each). The material sequenced was peripheral blood, taken in a trial of Ad26.COV2.S vaccine versus placebo. The CDR3 DNA reads TGCGCCAGCAGTGAGTGGACGGGGGCGGACCGGGATACGCAGTATTTT. This codes for CASSEWTGADRDTQYF.